A single sample is the source of the 19 T cell receptor beta chains below, sequenced in a study of T cell responses to AZD1222 COVID-19 vaccine. TCRdb's copy holds only in-frame clones and misses some; the assay was immunoSEQ multiplex PCR. The data show approximately 160,000 clones, about 91% seen once. Here the sequenced sample was peripheral blood, taken 28 days after the second AZD1222 dose. The receptors come from an adult who received the AZD1222 COVID-19 vaccine.

The chain combines TRBV7-9 with TRBJ1-1, with D maybe TRBD1 (5 bases). This CDR3 has 12 amino acids. V dropped 5 bases and J dropped 6 bases, with 10 bases sitting between them. The germline V gene encodes CDR1 SEHNR and CDR2 FQNEAQ (reference sequence). The chain's CDR3 is CASSLGGSEAFF. CDR3 coding DNA: TGTGCCAGCAGCCTGGGGGGGTCTGAAGCTTTCTTT.

The J gene is TRBJ1-3, the V gene TRBV19; a possible D gene is TRBD1 (6 bases). CDR1 is LNHDA and CDR2 is SQIVND in the germline V gene (reference sequence). The CDR3 is made up of 16 amino acids. Trimming cost V 2 bases and J 6 bases, with 17 bases left between them. CDR3 amino acids: CASSIPFRGRENTIYF. CDR3 DNA sequence: TGTGCCAGTAGTATACCGTTCAGGGGCAGAGAAAACACCATATATTTT.

V is TRBV6-5 and J is TRBJ2-3, with a weak D call TRBD2 (5 bases). The CDR3 runs to 13 residues. Trimming cost V 7 bases and J 1 base, with 9 bases left between them. CDR1 and CDR2 (germline): MNHEY, SVGAGI. CDR3 region: CASISGGTDTQYF. CDR3 coding DNA: TGTGCCAGCATTTCCGGGGGCACAGATACGCAGTATTTT.

The genes are TRBV5-6 and TRBJ1-5; D uncertain. The CDR3 totals 15 residues. Trimming left V 2 bases short and J 3 bases short, with 12 bases between. In germline, CDR1 is SGHDT, CDR2 YYEEEE. The CDR3 is CASSFGLMDNQPQHF. In DNA form, the CDR3 reads TGTGCCAGCAGCTTCGGACTAATGGACAATCAGCCCCAGCATTTT. The complete variable domain, with remaining parts taken from reference TRBV5-6 and TRBJ1-5, reads DAGVTQSPTHLIKTRGQQVTLRCSPKSGHDTVSWYQQALGQGPQFIFQYYEEEERQRGNFPDRFSGHQFPNYSSELNVNALLLGDSALYLCASSFGLMDNQPQHFGDGTRLSIL.

This sequence joins TRBV9 and TRBJ2-3, with 8 bases that match TRBD1. CDR1 and CDR2 from the germline V gene are SGDLS and YYNGEE. This CDR3 is 15 amino acids long. Germline trimming cut 4 bases from V and 7 bases from J; bases unmatched to any gene: 11. The CDR3 region has the DNA TGTGCCAGCAGCCCGGGGACAGGACAATCTCATACGCAGTATTTT. This translates into CASSPGTGQSHTQYF.

The rearrangement links TRBV7-9 to TRBJ2-7; TRBD2 matches at 7 bases. CDR3 length: 13 amino acids. Germline V gene sequence: CDR1 SEHNR, CDR2 FQNEAQ (reference sequence). V was clipped by 2 bases and J by 5 bases; unmatched bases: 3. Here the CDR3 DNA reads TGTGCCAGCAGCTTAAGGGGAGGGGACGAGCAGTACTTC. Translated, it gives CASSLRGGDEQYF.

Regarding this clone: Other DNA sequences in this specimen translate into the identical CDR3. This sequence joins TRBV9 and TRBJ2-5; D might be TRBD1 (6 bases). Looked up from germline, CDR1 is SGDLS and CDR2 is YYNGEE. The CDR3 sequence is 14 residues long. The V end lost 2 bases, the J end lost 2 bases, and 10 bases lay between the germline ends. In DNA, the CDR3 is TGTGCCAGCAGCGTGGGGCAGGGGCAAGAGACCCAGTACTTC. As protein: CASSVGQGQETQYF.

The rearrangement uses TRBV19 and TRBJ1-1; 7 bases are a match to TRBD1. The CDR3 extends over 14 amino acids. Trimming removed 3 bases from V and 6 bases from J; junction bases left unmatched: 7. Looked up from germline, CDR1 is LNHDA and CDR2 is SQIVND (reference sequence). CDR3 DNA: TGTGCCAGTAGTATTAATTGGGACAGTCCTGAAGCTTTCTTT. Amino acids: CASSINWDSPEAFF.

The chain has TRBV4-1 and TRBJ1-3, with a tentative D call TRBD1 (6 bases). The CDR3 is 17 amino acids. Trimming took off 3 bases at V and 0 bases at J, with 15 bases between the two ends. The germline CDR1 and CDR2 sequences are MGHRA and YSYEKL. In nucleotides, the CDR3 is TGCGCCAGCAGCCACCCCCGGGGGCGAAACTCTGGAAACACCATATATTTT. Translated, it gives CASSHPRGRNSGNTIYF.

The chain is built from TRBV5-1 and TRBJ1-1; possibly TRBD1 for D (6 bases). Trimming took off 4 bases at V and 3 bases at J, with 19 bases between the two ends. Per the germline V gene, CDR1 is SGHRS and CDR2 is YFSETQ. The CDR3 extends over 16 amino acids. Here the CDR3 reads CASSRAGASRYTEAFF. In DNA form, the CDR3 reads TGCGCCAGCAGCCGAGCAGGGGCCTCCCGGTACACTGAAGCTTTCTTT.

The chain joins TRBV29-1 to TRBJ1-1, with no clear D. CDR1 is SQVTM, CDR2 ANQGSEA, per germline. V lost 4 bases and J lost 0, with 9 bases in between. The CDR3 has 13 residues. This CDR3 reads CSVVSEMNTEAFF. The CDR3, as DNA: TGCAGCGTTGTATCAGAGATGAACACTGAAGCTTTCTTT.

This rearrangement joins TRBV29-1 to TRBJ1-1; D is perhaps TRBD1 (6 bases). Germline V gives CDR1 SQVTM, CDR2 ANQGSEA. V lost 8 bases and J 4 bases, leaving 17 bases between the germline ends. This CDR3 comprises 13 residues. CDR3 sequence (DNA): TGCAGCTTTTGGACAGCGCTACCCACTGAAGCTTTCTTT. This translates into CSFWTALPTEAFF.

The chain couples TRBV6-5 to TRBJ1-4, with D unclear. Looked up from germline, CDR1 is MNHEY and CDR2 is SVGAGI. V gave up 6 bases and J gave up 0 bases, with 8 bases separating them. This CDR3 spans 14 amino acids. The CDR3 nucleotides are TGTGCCAGCAGGACGTACGCAACTAATGAAAAACTGTTTTTT. Its translation is CASRTYATNEKLFF.

The chain couples TRBV4-1 to TRBJ2-1; TRBD1 is a possible D gene (6 bases). The V and J ends lost 0 bases and 12 bases respectively, with 30 bases between them. This CDR3 contains 19 residues. Germline CDR1 and CDR2: MGHRA and YSYEKL. DNA of the CDR3: TGCGCCAGCAGCCAAGATGAGACATACAGGGTAGGTCTAGGAATCGGGCAGTTCTTC. Its protein product is CASSQDETYRVGLGIGQFF.

This clone was seen a handful of times. This chain joins TRBV29-1 and TRBJ1-2; D perhaps matches TRBD1 (6 bases). V lost 7 bases and J lost 5, with 14 bases in between. CDR3 length: 12 residues. Germline CDR1 SQVTM, CDR2 ANQGSEA. CDR3 coding DNA: TGCAGCGCCAACCCAGGGGAGTATGGCTACACCTTC. It codes for CSANPGEYGYTF.

The V and J genes are TRBV27 and TRBJ1-2; 7 positions agree with TRBD1. J gave up 3 bases and V 0 bases, and 4 bases lay outside the gene matches. Germline CDR1 and CDR2: MNHEY and SMNVEV (reference sequence). The CDR3 has 15 residues. The CDR3 DNA is TGTGCCAGCAGTTTATCGACAGGGCAGGACTATGGCTACACCTTC. It is translated as CASSLSTGQDYGYTF.

J is TRBJ2-3 and V is TRBV15; 7 positions agree with TRBD2. Losses at the gene ends were 3 bases for V and 1 base for J; bases not matched to a gene: 10. CDR3 length equals 17 residues. Germline CDR1 reads LNHNV; CDR2 reads YYDKDF (reference sequence). The chain's CDR3 is CATSSVTGRIRTDTQYF. In DNA form, the CDR3 reads TGTGCCACCAGCAGCGTGACCGGGAGGATACGCACAGATACGCAGTATTTT.

The chain joins TRBV7-9 to TRBJ2-2; no definite D call. V dropped 1 base and J dropped 0 bases, with 6 bases sitting between them. Germline V CDR1 and CDR2: SEHNR, FQNEAQ (reference sequence). The CDR3 extends over 15 amino acids. The CDR3 DNA sequence: TGTGCCAGCAGCTTAGTTCAGCCGAACACCGGGGAGCTGTTTTTT. Protein sequence: CASSLVQPNTGELFF. Based on the CDR3 plus reference TRBV7-9 and TRBJ2-2, the full variable domain is DTGVSQNPRHKITKRGQNVTFRCDPISEHNRLYWYRQTLGQGPEFLTYFQNEAQLEKSRLLSDRFSAERPKGSFSTLEIQRTEQGDSAMYLCASSLVQPNTGELFFGEGSRLTVL.

The chain couples TRBV5-1 to TRBJ2-1; possibly TRBD1 for D (7 bases). CDR1 is SGHRS, CDR2 YFSETQ, per germline. With 0 bases removed from V and 7 bases from J, the gap between germline ends came to 17 bases. The CDR3 spans 16 residues. CDR3 amino acids: CASSLVAQGGVNEQFF. CDR3 DNA: TGCGCCAGCAGCTTGGTAGCCCAGGGGGGTGTAAATGAGCAGTTCTTC. The complete variable domain, with remaining parts taken from reference TRBV5-1 and TRBJ2-1, reads KAGVTQTPRYLIKTRGQQVTLSCSPISGHRSVSWYQQTPGQGLQFLFEYFSETQRNKGNFPGRFSGRQFSNSRSEMNVSTLELGDSALYLCASSLVAQGGVNEQFFGPGTRLTVL.